This TCR beta chain derives from a study of cytomegalovirus exposure and HLA in healthy donors. This clone appeared once. What it recognizes is unknown. Measured with immunoSEQ multiplex PCR; TCRdb has only the in-frame clones, and not every one. Of 250,000 to 400,000 clones listed, nearly 90% are singletons. General study findings and limits: In vitro data verified a few CMV-associated chains as specific for CMV antigens. Altogether, 164 TCR beta chains were recorded as cytomegalovirus-associated. Accounts indicate the classifier identified cytomegalovirus status with strong specificity and sensitivity.

Source material: PBMCs. The receptor comes from a young man in good health and CMV-seronegative.

The CDR3 coding sequence is TGTGCCGGACTAGCGGGGGCCTCGGGGGATACGCAGTATTTT. Protein product: CAGLAGASGDTQYF. The chain recombines TRBV2 with TRBJ2-3; TRBD2 matches 13 bases. There are 14 residues in the CDR3. J was trimmed by 6 bases and V by 11 bases; bases with no gene match: 8. Germline V CDR1 and CDR2: SNHLY, FYNNEI.